This T cell receptor (beta chain) was captured by sequencing in a study of OX40 agonist ivuxolimab in advanced cancers. Study information: The study treated patients with ivuxolimab, an agonistic anti-OX40 (CD134) antibody. All patients had ivuxolimab intravenously every 2 weeks at 0.01 to 10 mg/kg. Hepatocellular carcinoma, melanoma, renal cell or head and neck cancer was diagnosed in the dose-escalation patients.

Sequencing used immunoSEQ multiplex PCR; TCRdb keeps in-frame clones, though not all of them. There are about 50,000 clones in the sample; 90% to 95% occur only once, and roughly 4.5% lies in the top ten. Whole-study results and caveats: Expansion of clones was among the lowest in partial responders at 0.1-3.0 mg/kg.

Remarks on this clone: Its antigen is not known.

Trimming pared 5 bases from V and 1 base from J, leaving 14 bases between. The CDR3 contains 15 residues. Germline V CDR1 and CDR2: SEHNR, FQNEAQ (reference sequence). V and J are TRBV7-9 and TRBJ1-1, with D possibly being TRBD1 (6 bases). The TCR was taken from an adult with an advanced solid tumor such as melanoma, head and neck, liver or kidney cancer. The specimen was CD4+ or CD8+ T cells sorted from blood, collected in a trial of the OX40 agonist ivuxolimab. The CDR3 DNA follows: TGTGCCAGCAGCCGTCCGAGACAGGAGAACACTGAAGCTTTCTTT. Translation: CASSRPRQENTEAFF. The variable domain in full, completed from reference TRBV7-9 and TRBJ1-1, reads DTGVSQNPRHKITKRGQNVTFRCDPISEHNRLYWYRQTLGQGPEFLTYFQNEAQLEKSRLLSDRFSAERPKGSFSTLEIQRTEQGDSAMYLCASSRPRQENTEAFFGQGTRLTVV.